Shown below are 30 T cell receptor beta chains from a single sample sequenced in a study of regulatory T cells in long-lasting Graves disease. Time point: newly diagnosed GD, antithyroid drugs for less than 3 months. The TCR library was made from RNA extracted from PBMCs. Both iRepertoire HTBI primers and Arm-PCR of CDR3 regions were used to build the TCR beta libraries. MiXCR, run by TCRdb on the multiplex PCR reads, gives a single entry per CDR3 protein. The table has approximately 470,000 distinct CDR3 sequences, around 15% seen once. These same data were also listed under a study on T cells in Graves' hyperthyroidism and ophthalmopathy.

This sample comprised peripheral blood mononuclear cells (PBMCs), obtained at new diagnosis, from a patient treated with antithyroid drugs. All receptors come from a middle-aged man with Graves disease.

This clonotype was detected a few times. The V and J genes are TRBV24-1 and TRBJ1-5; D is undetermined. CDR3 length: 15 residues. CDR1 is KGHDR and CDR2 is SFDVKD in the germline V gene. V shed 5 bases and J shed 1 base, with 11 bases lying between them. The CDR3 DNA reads TGTGCCACCAGTGCCAATGCCGGGAGCAATCAGCCCCAGCATTTT. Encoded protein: CATSANAGSNQPQHF.

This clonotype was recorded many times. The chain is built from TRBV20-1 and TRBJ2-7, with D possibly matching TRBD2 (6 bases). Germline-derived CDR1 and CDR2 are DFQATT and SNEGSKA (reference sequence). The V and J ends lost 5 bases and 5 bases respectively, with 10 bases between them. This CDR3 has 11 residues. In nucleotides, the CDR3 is TGCAGTGCTGGAGGGATCCACGAGCAGTACTTC. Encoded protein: CSAGGIHEQYF.

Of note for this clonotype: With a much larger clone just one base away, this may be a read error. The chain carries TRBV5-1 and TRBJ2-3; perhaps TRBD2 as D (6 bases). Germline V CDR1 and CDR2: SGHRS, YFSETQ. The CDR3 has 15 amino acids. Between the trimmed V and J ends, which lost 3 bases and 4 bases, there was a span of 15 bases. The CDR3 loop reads CASSSSGASADTQYF. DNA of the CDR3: TGCGCCAGCAGCTCATCGGGAGCGTCCGCAGATACGCAGTATTTT.

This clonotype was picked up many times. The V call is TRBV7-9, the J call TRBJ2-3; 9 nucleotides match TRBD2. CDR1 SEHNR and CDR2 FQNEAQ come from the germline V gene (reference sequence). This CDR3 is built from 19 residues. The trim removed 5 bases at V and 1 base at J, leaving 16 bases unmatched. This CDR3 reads CASSPAPSLAGAGTDTQYF. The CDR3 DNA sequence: TGTGCCAGCAGCCCAGCACCATCTTTAGCGGGAGCGGGCACAGATACGCAGTATTTT.

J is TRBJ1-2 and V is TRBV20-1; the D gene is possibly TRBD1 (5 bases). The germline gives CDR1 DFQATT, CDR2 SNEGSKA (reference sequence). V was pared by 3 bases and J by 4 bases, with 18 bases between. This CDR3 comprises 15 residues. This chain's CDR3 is CSARVRGGFSYGYTF. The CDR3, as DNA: TGCAGTGCTAGGGTCCGGGGCGGGTTCAGCTATGGCTACACCTTC.

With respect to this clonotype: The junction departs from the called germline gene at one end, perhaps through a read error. The CDR3 loop is CTSSAQGRGKNIQYF. In DNA, the CDR3 is TGCACCAGCAGCGCACAGGGGCGGGGCAAAAACATTCAGTACTTC. This rearrangement joins TRBV5-1 to TRBJ2-4, with D possibly TRBD1 on 7 matching bases. The CDR3 consists of 15 residues. CDR1 SGHRS and CDR2 YFSETQ come from the germline V gene.

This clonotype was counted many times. CDR3 DNA: TGTGCCAGCAGCCTCAGGGAGACGGACGAGCAGTACTTC. Translation gives CASSLRETDEQYF. V is TRBV7-9 and J is TRBJ2-7, with D perhaps matching TRBD1 or TRBD2 (5 bases each). The germline V gene encodes CDR1 SEHNR and CDR2 FQNEAQ (reference sequence). The CDR3 loop spans 13 amino acids. Deletions cut 5 bases from V and 5 bases from J, with 13 bases between.

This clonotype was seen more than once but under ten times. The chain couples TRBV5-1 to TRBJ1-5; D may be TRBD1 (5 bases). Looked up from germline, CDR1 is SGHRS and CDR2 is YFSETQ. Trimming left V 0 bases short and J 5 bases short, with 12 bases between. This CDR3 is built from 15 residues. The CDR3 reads CASSLDDRAYQPQHF. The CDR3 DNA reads TGCGCCAGCAGCTTGGACGACAGAGCCTATCAGCCCCAGCATTTT. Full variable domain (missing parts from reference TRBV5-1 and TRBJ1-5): KAGVTQTPRYLIKTRGQQVTLSCSPISGHRSVSWYQQTPGQGLQFLFEYFSETQRNKGNFPGRFSGRQFSNSRSEMNVSTLELGDSALYLCASSLDDRAYQPQHFGDGTRLSIL.

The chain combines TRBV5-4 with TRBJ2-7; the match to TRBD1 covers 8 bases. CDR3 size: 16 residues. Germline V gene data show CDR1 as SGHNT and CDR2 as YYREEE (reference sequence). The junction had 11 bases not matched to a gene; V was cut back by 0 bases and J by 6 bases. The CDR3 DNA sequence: TGTGCCAGCAGCTTGGCACCGGGACAGGATCATCGCGAGCAGTACTTC. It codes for CASSLAPGQDHREQYF.

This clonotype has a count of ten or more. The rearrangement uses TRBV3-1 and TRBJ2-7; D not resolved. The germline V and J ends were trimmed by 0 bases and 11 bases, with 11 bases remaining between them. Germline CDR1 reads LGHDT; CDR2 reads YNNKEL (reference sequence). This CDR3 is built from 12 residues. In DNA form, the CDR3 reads TGTGCCAGCAGCCAAGACAAAGGACCCGAGTACTTC. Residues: CASSQDKGPEYF.

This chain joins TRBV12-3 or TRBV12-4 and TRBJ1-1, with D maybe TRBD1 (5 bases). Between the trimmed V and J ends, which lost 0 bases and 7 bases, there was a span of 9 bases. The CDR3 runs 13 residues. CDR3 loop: CASSLAHGGEAFF. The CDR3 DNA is TGTGCCAGCAGTTTAGCGCATGGGGGTGAAGCTTTCTTT.

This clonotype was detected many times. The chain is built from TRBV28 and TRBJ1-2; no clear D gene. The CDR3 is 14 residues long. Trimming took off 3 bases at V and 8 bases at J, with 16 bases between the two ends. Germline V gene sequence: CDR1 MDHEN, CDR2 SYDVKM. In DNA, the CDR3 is TGTGCCAGCAGTTTGCAGGCCCTCGATGGCGGCTACACCTTC. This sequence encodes CASSLQALDGGYTF.

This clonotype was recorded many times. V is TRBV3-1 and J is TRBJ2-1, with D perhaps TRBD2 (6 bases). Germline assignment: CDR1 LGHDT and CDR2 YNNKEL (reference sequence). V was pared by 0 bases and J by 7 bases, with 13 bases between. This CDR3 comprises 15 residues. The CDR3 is CASSQDWASGNEQFF. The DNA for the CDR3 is TGTGCCAGCAGCCAAGATTGGGCGAGCGGGAATGAGCAGTTCTTC.

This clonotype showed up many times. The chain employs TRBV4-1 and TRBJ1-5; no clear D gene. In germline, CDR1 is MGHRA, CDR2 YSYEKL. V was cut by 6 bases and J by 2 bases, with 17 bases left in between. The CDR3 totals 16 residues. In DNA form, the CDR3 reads TGCGCCAGCAGACCAGACCCCGGAGGCGGCAATCAGCCCCAGCATTTT. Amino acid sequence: CASRPDPGGGNQPQHF.

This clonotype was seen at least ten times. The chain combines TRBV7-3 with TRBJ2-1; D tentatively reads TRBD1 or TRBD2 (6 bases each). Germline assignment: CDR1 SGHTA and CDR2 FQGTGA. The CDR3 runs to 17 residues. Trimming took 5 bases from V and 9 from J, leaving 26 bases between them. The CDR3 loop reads CASSLTPGGGKQGEQFF. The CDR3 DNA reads TGTGCCAGCAGCCTTACCCCCGGGGGCGGAAAGCAGGGTGAGCAGTTCTTC.

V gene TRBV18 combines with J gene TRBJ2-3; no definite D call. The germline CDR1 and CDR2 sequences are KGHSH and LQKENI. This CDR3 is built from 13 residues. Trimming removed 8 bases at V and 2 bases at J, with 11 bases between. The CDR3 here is CASSYRYTDTQYF. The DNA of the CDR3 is TGTGCCAGCAGTTACCGATACACAGATACGCAGTATTTT.

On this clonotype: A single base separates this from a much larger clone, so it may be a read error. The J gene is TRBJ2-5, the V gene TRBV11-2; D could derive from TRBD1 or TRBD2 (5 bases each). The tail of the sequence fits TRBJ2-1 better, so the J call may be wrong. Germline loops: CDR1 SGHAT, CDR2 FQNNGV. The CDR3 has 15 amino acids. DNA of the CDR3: TGTGCCAGCAGCCAAACCGGGACGAGTCGAAATGAGCAGTTCTTC. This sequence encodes CASSQTGTSRNEQFF.

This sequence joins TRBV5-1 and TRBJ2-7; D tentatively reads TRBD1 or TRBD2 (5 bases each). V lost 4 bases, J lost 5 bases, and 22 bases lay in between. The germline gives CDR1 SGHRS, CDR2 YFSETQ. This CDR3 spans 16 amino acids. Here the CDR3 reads CASSVPGTASAHEQYF. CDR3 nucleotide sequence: TGCGCCAGCAGCGTACCCGGGACCGCCTCGGCCCACGAGCAGTACTTC.

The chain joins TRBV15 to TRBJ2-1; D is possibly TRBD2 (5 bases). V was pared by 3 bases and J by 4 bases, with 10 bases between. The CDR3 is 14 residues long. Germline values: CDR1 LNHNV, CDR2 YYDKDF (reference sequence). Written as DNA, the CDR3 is TGTGCCACCAGCAGGGACTCTAAATACAATGAGCAGTTCTTC. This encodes CATSRDSKYNEQFF.

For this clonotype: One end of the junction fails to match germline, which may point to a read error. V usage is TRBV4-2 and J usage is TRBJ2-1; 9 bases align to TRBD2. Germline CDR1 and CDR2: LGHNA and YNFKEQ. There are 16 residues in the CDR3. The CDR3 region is CASSPPPLAGHNGQFF. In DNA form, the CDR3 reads TGTGCCAGCAGCCCCCCCCCTCTAGCGGGACACAATGGGCAGTTCTTC.

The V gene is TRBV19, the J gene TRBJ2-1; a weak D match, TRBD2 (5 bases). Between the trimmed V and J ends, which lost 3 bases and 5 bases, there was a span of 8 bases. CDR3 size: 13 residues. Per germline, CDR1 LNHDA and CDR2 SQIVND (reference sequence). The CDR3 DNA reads TGTGCCAGTAGTATCTTACTAGACAATGAGCAGTTCTTC. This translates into CASSILLDNEQFF.

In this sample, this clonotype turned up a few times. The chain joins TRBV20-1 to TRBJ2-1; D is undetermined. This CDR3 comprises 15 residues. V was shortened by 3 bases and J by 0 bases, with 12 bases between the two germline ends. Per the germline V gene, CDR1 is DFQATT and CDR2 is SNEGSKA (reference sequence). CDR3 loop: CSARSPANSYNEQFF. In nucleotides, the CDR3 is TGCAGTGCTAGGAGCCCTGCCAACTCCTACAATGAGCAGTTCTTC.

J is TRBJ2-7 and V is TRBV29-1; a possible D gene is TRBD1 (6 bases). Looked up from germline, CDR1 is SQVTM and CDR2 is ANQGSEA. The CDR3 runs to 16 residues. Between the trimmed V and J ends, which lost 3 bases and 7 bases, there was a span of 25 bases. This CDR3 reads CSVEGISTKSRGEQYF. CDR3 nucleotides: TGCAGCGTTGAGGGGATCTCCACTAAATCGAGGGGGGAGCAGTACTTC.

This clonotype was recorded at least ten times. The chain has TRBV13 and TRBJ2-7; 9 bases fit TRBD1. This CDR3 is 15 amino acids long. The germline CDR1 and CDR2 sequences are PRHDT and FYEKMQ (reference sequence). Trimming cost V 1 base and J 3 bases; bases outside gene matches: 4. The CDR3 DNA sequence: TGTGCCAGCAGCTTAGTTGGGACAGGGCGCTACGAGCAGTACTTC. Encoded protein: CASSLVGTGRYEQYF. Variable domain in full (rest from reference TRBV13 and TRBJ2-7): AAGVIQSPRHLIKEKRETATLKCYPIPRHDTVYWYQQGPGQDPQFLISFYEKMQSDKGSIPDRFSAQQFSDYHSELNMSSLELGDSALYFCASSLVGTGRYEQYFGPGTRLTVT.

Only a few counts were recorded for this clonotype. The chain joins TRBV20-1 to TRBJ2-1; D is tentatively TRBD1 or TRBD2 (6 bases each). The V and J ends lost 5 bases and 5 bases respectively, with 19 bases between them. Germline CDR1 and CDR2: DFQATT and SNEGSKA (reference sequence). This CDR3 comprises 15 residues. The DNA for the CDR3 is TGCAGTGCTGAAGCGTGGCAGGGGAGGCACAATGAGCAGTTCTTC. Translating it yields CSAEAWQGRHNEQFF.

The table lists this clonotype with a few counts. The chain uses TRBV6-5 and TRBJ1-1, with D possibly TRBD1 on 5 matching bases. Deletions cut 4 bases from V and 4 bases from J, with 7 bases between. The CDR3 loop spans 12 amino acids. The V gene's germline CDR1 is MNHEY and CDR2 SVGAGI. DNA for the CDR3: TGTGCCAGCAGTTCCGACAGCACTGAAGCTTTCTTT. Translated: CASSSDSTEAFF.

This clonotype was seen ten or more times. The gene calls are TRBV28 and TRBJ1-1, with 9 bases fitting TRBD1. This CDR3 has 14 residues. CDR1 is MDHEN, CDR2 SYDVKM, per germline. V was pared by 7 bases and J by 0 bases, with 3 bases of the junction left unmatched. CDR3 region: CASNRDRVNTEAFF. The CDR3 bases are TGTGCCAGCAACCGGGACAGGGTGAACACTGAAGCTTTCTTT.

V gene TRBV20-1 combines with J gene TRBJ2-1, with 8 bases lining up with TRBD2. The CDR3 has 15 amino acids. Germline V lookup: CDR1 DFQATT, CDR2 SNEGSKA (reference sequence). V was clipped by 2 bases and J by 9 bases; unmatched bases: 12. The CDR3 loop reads CSARRPSGRIGEQFF. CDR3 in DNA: TGCAGTGCTAGAAGGCCCAGCGGGAGAATTGGTGAGCAGTTCTTC.

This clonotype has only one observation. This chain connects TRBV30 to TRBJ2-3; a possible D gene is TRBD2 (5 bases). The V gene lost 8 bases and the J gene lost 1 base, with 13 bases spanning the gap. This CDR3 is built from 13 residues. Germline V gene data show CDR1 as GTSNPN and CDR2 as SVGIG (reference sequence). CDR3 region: CAAGQEGTDTQYF. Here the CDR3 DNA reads TGTGCCGCCGGCCAGGAGGGCACAGATACGCAGTATTTT. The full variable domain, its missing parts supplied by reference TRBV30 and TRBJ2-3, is SQTIHQWPATLVQPVGSPLSLECTVEGTSNPNLYWYRQAAGRGLQLLFYSVGIGQISSEVPQNLSASRPQDRQFILSSKKLLLSDSGFYLCAAGQEGTDTQYFGPGTRLTVL.

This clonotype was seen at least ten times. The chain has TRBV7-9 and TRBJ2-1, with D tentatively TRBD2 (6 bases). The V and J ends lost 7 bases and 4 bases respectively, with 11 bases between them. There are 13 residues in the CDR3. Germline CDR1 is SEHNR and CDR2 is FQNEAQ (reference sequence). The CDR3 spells CASTRGNYNEQFF. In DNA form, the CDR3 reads TGTGCCAGCACGCGGGGAAATTACAATGAGCAGTTCTTC. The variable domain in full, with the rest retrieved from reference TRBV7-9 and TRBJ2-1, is DTGVSQNPRHKITKRGQNVTFRCDPISEHNRLYWYRQTLGQGPEFLTYFQNEAQLEKSRLLSDRFSAERPKGSFSTLEIQRTEQGDSAMYLCASTRGNYNEQFFGPGTRLTVL.